This TCR beta chain was recorded in a study of blood T cell repertoires in COVID-19. The repertoire was sequenced with immunoSEQ multiplex PCR; TCRdb's copy has only in-frame clones and lacks some. There are 200,000 to 250,000 clones in the sample; about 87% occur only once, and 10% lies in the top ten. Trimming took off 4 bases at V and 0 bases at J, with 12 bases between the two ends. The CDR3 extends over 16 amino acids. The germline V gene has CDR1 LGHDT and CDR2 YNNKEL (reference sequence). The sequenced sample consisted of PBMCs or T cells enriched from blood (not recorded which). This chain links TRBV3-1 (or the pseudogene TRBV3-2) with TRBJ2-2; the D gene is possibly TRBD2 (6 bases). The source is a man younger than 35 with acute COVID-19. CDR3 loop: CASSRGEFANTGELFF. For the CDR3, the DNA is TGTGCCAGCAGCCGCGGGGAATTCGCGAACACCGGGGAGCTGTTTTTT.